This T cell receptor (beta chain) comes out of a study of blood T cell repertoires in COVID-19. Study context: COVID-19 samples from acute and convalescent phases originated in the United States, Italy and Spain. T cells, B-cell-depleted T cells, or PBMCs provided the cDNA or gDNA that served as material.

Source study methods: Amplification from reference gene primers served as the basis for estimated nucleated cell counts. The data were produced by immunoSEQ multiplex PCR, yet TCRdb's version contains in-frame clones alone and is incomplete. The DNA was the basis for D and trimming; V, J and clone size are from that table. Here the sample spans 70,000 to 90,000 clones, about 88% being singletons. The CDR3 loop spans 13 amino acids. The germline V gene encodes CDR1 MNHEY and CDR2 SVGAGI. V was clipped by 8 bases and J by 10 bases; unmatched bases: 5. This chain joins TRBV6-5 and TRBJ1-6; 10 bases are shared with TRBD1. The sequenced sample consisted of peripheral blood. This TCR was sampled from a man older than 75 with active or convalescent COVID-19. The CDR3 sequence is CASGQGVNSPLHF. CDR3 nucleotide sequence: TGTGCCAGCGGACAGGGGGTTAACTCACCCCTCCACTTT.